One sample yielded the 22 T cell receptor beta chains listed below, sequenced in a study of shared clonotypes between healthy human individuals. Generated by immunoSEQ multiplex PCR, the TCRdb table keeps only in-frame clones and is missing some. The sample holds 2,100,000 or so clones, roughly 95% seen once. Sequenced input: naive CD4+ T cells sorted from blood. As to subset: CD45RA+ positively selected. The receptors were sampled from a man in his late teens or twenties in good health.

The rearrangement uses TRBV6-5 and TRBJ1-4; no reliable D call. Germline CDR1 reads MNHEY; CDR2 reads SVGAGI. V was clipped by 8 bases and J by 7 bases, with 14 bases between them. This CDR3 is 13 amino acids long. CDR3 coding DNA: TGTGCCAGCCGGGTAACAAAGGGTGAAAAACTGTTTTTT. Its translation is CASRVTKGEKLFF.

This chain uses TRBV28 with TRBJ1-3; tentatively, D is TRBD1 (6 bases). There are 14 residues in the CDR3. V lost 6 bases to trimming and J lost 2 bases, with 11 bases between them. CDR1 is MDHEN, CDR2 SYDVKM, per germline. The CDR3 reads CASRSKGAGNTIYF. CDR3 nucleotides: TGTGCCAGCAGGTCTAAGGGGGCTGGAAACACCATATATTTT.

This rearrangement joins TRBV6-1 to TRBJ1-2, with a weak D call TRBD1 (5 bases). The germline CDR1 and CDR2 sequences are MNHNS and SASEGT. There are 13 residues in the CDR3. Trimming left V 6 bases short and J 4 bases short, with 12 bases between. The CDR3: CASSLTDIYGYTF. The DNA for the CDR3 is TGTGCCAGCAGCCTGACAGATATCTATGGCTACACCTTC.

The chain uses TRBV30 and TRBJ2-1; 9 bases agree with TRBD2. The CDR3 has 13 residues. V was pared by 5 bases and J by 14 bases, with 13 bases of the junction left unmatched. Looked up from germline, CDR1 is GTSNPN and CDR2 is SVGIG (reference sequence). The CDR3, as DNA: TGTGCCTGGCGAAGGATCAGCGGGGGGCAGGAGTTCTTC. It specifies CAWRRISGGQEFF. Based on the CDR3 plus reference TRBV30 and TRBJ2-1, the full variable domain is SQTIHQWPATLVQPVGSPLSLECTVEGTSNPNLYWYRQAAGRGLQLLFYSVGIGQISSEVPQNLSASRPQDRQFILSSKKLLLSDSGFYLCAWRRISGGQEFFGPGTRLTVL.

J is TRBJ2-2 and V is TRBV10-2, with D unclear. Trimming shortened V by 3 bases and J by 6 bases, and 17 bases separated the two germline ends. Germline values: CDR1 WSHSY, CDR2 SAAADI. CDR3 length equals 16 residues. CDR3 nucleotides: TGCGCCAGCAGTGATCAGAACATTGGTGGGGCCGGGGAGCTGTTTTTT. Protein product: CASSDQNIGGAGELFF.

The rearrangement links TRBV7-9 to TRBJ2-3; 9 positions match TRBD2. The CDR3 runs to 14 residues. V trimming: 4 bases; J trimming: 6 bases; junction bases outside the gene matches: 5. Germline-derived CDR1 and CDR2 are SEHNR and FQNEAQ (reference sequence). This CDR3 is CASSSFSGGDTQYF. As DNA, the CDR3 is TGTGCCAGCAGCTCCTTTAGCGGGGGTGATACGCAGTATTTT.

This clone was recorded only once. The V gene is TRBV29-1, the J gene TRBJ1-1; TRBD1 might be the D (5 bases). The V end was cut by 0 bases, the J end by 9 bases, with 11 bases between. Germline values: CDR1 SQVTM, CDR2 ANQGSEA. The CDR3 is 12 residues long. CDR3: CSVEESGGKAFF. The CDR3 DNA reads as TGCAGCGTTGAAGAGAGTGGGGGGAAAGCTTTCTTT. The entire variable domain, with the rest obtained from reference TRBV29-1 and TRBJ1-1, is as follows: SAVISQKPSRDICQRGTSLTIQCQVDSQVTMMFWYRQQPGQSLTLIATANQGSEATYESGFVIDKFPISRPNLTFSTLTVSNMSPEDSSIYLCSVEESGGKAFFGQGTRLTVV.

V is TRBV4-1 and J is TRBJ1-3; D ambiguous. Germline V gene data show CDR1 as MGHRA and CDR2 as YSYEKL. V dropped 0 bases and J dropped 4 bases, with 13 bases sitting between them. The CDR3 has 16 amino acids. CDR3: CASSQDFGHSGNTIYF. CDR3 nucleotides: TGCGCCAGCAGCCAAGATTTTGGGCATTCCGGAAACACCATATATTTT.

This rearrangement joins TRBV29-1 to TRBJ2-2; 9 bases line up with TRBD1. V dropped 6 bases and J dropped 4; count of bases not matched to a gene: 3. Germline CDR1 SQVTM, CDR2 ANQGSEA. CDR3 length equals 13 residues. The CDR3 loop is CSVSGQGTGELFF. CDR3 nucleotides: TGCAGCGTATCGGGACAGGGCACCGGGGAGCTGTTTTTT.

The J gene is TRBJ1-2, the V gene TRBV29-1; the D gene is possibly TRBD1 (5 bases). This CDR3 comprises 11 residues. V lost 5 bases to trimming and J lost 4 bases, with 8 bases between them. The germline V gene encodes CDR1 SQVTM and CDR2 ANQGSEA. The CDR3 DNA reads TGCAGCGTTCGACAGAGCTATGGCTACACCTTC. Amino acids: CSVRQSYGYTF.

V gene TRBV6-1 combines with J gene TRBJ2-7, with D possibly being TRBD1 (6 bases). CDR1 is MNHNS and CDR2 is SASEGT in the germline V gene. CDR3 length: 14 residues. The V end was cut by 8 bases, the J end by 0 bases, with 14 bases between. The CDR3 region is CASESRQVSYEQYF. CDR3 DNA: TGTGCCAGCGAGTCGCGACAGGTCTCCTACGAGCAGTACTTC.

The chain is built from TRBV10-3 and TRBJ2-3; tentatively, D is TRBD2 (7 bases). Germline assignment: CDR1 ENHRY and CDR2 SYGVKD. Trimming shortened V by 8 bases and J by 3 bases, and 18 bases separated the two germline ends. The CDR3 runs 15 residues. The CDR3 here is CAISPWGRGTDTQYF. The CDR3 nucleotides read TGTGCCATCTCCCCGTGGGGGCGGGGGACAGATACGCAGTATTTT.

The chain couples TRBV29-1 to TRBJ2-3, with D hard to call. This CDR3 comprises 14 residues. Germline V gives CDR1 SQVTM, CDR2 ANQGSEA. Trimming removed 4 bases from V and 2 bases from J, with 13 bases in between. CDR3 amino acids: CSVVGKLHTDTQYF. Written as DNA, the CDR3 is TGCAGCGTTGTGGGTAAACTCCACACAGATACGCAGTATTTT.

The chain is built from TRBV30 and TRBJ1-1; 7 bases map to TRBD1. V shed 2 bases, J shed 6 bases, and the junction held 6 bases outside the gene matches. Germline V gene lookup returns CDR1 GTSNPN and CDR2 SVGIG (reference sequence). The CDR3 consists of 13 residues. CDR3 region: CAWSTQGPAEAFF. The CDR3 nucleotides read TGTGCCTGGAGTACACAGGGGCCGGCTGAAGCTTTCTTT.

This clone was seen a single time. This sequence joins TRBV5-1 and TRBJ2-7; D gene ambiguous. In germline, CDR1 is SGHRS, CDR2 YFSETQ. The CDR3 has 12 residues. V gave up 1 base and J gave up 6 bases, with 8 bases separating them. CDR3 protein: CASSLSGREQYF. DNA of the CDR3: TGCGCCAGCAGCTTGTCCGGTCGCGAGCAGTACTTC.

The CDR3 here is CASAGPGRAFF. DNA of the CDR3: TGCGCCAGCGCAGGACCGGGCCGAGCTTTCTTT. V and J are TRBV10-1 and TRBJ1-1, with D uncertain. The germline CDR1 and CDR2 sequences are WNHNN and SYGVQD (reference sequence). V lost 8 bases and J lost 10, with 14 bases in between. The CDR3 is 11 residues long.

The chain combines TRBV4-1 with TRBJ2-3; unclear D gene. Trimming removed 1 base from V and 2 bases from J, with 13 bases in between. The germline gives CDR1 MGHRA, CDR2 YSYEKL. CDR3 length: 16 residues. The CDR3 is CASSQVGPANTDTQYF. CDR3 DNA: TGCGCCAGCAGCCAAGTGGGTCCCGCCAACACAGATACGCAGTATTTT.

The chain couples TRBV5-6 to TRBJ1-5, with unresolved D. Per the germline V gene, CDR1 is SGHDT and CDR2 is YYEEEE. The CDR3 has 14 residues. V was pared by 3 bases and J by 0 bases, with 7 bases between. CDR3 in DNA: TGTGCCAGCAGCTACGCAGGTAGCAATCAGCCCCAGCATTTT. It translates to CASSYAGSNQPQHF.

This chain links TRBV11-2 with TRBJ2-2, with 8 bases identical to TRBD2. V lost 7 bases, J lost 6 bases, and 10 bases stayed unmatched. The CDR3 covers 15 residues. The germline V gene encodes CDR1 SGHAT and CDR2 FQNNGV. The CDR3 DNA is TGTGCCAGCACTCTGGGACTAGTGGACGCCGGGGAGCTGTTTTTT. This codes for CASTLGLVDAGELFF. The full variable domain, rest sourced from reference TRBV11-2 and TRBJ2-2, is EAGVAQSPRYKIIEKRQSVAFWCNPISGHATLYWYQQILGQGPKLLIQFQNNGVVDDSQLPKDRFSAERLKGVDSTLKIQPAKLEDSAVYLCASTLGLVDAGELFFGEGSRLTVL.

The CDR3 sequence: CASSLEWTSGPYEQYF. DNA of the CDR3: TGTGCCAGCAGCTTAGAATGGACTAGCGGACCGTACGAGCAGTACTTC. The rearrangement uses TRBV7-2 and TRBJ2-7; TRBD2 agrees at 10 bases. There are 16 residues in the CDR3. CDR1 and CDR2 (germline): SGHTA, FQGNSA. V dropped 1 base and J dropped 4; count of bases not matched to a gene: 7.

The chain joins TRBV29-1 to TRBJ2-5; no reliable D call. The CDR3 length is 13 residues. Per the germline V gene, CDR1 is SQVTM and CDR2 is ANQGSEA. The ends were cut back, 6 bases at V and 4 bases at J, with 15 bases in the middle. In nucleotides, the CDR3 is TGCAGCGTACTTTTAGTTTTGGTAGAGACCCAGTACTTC. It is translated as CSVLLVLVETQYF.

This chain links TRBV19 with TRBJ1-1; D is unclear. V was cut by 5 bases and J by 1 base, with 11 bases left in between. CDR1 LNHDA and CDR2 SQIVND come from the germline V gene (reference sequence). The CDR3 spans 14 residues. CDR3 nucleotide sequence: TGTGCCAGTAGTTTAACACACTCGAACACTGAAGCTTTCTTT. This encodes CASSLTHSNTEAFF. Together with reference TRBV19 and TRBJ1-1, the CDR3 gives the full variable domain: DGGITQSPKYLFRKEGQNVTLSCEQNLNHDAMYWYRQDPGQGLRLIYYSQIVNDFQKGDIAEGYSVSREKKESFPLTVTSAQKNPTAFYLCASSLTHSNTEAFFGQGTRLTVV.